These T cell receptor beta chains were read from a single sample in a study of blood T cells in healthy people across ages. TCRdb itself ran the 5' RACE reads through MiXCR, one entry per CDR3 protein. There are approximately 800,000 distinct CDR3 sequences in the sample; around 62% occur only once, and 25% to 30% lies in the top ten. Sequencing input: blood. Receptors were obtained from a man aged 25-40 years in good health. The CDR3 runs from the conserved cysteine through the conserved F or W. The D gene is left open where the match is weak. Where a row states a size, it is once, few, many or the class of an expanded clone; other rows omit it.

. TRBJ2-3 TRBV15 . CATSRGGLGSRTQYF TGTGCCACCAGCAGAGGGGGTCTAGGAAGCCGAACGCAGTATTTT
. TRBJ2-7 TRBV19 . CASRSGSGVSYEQYF TGTGCCAGTAGAAGTGGATCTGGAGTGTCCTACGAGCAGTACTTC
few TRBJ2-3 TRBV2 . CASSDRGLTDTQYF TGTGCCAGCAGTGACAGGGGTCTGACAGATACGCAGTATTTT
. TRBJ2-7 TRBV4-2 TRBD2 CASSQIGALAPYEQYF TGTGCCAGCAGCCAAATCGGTGCACTAGCGCCCTACGAGCAGTACTTC
few TRBJ2-7 TRBV7-2 . CASSYYDEQYF TGTGCCAGCAGCTATTACGACGAGCAGTACTTC
once TRBJ2-5 TRBV4-2 TRBD2 CASSQGSSGGLQETQYF TGTGCCAGCAGCCAAGGATCCAGCGGGGGACTCCAAGAGACCCAGTACTTC
. TRBJ2-4 TRBV5-1 TRBD2 CASSLVVAGELAKNIQYF TGCGCCAGCAGCTTGGTGGTAGCGGGGGAACTAGCCAAAAACATTCAGTACTTC
. TRBJ2-3 TRBV11-2 . CASSLLLAMSDTQYF TGTGCCAGCAGCCTCCTCCTAGCGATGAGTGATACGCAGTATTTT
. TRBJ2-1 TRBV7-2 . CASSLRGNSYNEQFF TGTGCCAGCAGCCTGAGGGGGAACTCCTACAATGAGCAGTTCTTC
. TRBJ2-1 TRBV5-8 . CASSPLGGSSYNEQFF TGTGCCAGCAGCCCCCTGGGGGGTAGCTCCTACAATGAGCAGTTCTTC
once TRBJ2-3 TRBV10-3 . CAISDPRRTDTQYF TGTGCCATCAGTGACCCTAGGCGCACAGATACGCAGTATTTT
many TRBJ1-2 TRBV4-3 . CASSQVSEGGGYTF TGCGCCAGCAGCCAGGTGTCCGAGGGAGGAGGCTACACCTTC
few TRBJ2-7 TRBV27 TRBD1 CASGKDRGYEQYF TGTGCCAGCGGTAAGGACAGGGGCTACGAGCAGTACTTC
once TRBJ2-7 TRBV3-1 TRBD1 CASSQEVGQSYEQYF TGTGCCAGCAGCCAAGAAGTGGGACAGTCCTACGAGCAGTACTTC
. TRBJ2-3 TRBV11-2 TRBD2 CASSPVLPGLAGAISSTDTQYF TGTGCCAGCAGCCCCGTGCTTCCGGGACTAGCGGGGGCCATCTCTAGCACAGATACGCAGTATTTT
few TRBJ1-2 TRBV29-1 . CSVDPRGRGIGYTF TGCAGCGTTGATCCACGGGGGCGCGGTATCGGCTACACCTTC
. TRBJ1-2 TRBV20-1 . CSASAGTNYGYTF TGCAGTGCTAGTGCAGGAACTAACTATGGCTACACCTTC
few TRBJ2-7 TRBV10-2 . CASSEWTDVDEQYF TGCGCCAGCAGTGAATGGACAGACGTCGATGAGCAGTACTTC
. TRBJ2-7 TRBV20-1 . CSARERATYEQYF TGCAGTGCTAGAGAGAGGGCGACCTACGAGCAGTACTTC
few TRBJ2-2 TRBV6-5 . CASSAAVGVNTGELFF TGTGCCAGCAGCGCCGCTGTAGGCGTGAACACCGGGGAGCTGTTTTTT